Following are 13 T cell receptor beta chains from one sample sequenced in a study of T cell responses to AZD1222 COVID-19 vaccine (dated by TCRdb to the early 2020s). Interpreted using the paper, the time point label stands for: about 28 days (+/-7) after the second vaccine dose. Library construction relied on the immunoSEQ multiplex PCR assay. What TCRdb holds here is the immuneACCESS table cut down to in-frame rearrangements. Part of the clones is not present; checked against another copy, under half of the missing clones reflect an unresolved V gene, and the others are unexplained. The table for this sample lists 100,000 or so clones; about 82% of them were counted only once. The top ten constitute 5.6% of the sample. The source material was peripheral blood, sampled 28 days after the second AZD1222 dose. The receptors come from an adult who received the AZD1222 COVID-19 vaccine.

J is TRBJ1-2 and V is TRBV6-1, with a tentative D call TRBD1 (6 bases). The germline gives CDR1 MNHNS, CDR2 SASEGT. V was clipped by 5 bases and J by 4 bases, with 17 bases between them. The CDR3 is 15 amino acids. The CDR3 sequence: CASSLPGQVAYGYTF. Written as DNA, the CDR3 is TGTGCCAGCAGTTTACCGGGACAAGTGGCCTATGGCTACACCTTC.

The V gene is TRBV15, the J gene TRBJ1-2, with 8 bases aligning to TRBD1. The CDR3 totals 16 residues. The ends lost 2 bases at V and 4 bases at J; junction bases unmatched: 9. Germline V gene data show CDR1 as LNHNV and CDR2 as YYDKDF (reference sequence). CDR3 protein: CATSRFPGTGLYGYTF. Written as DNA, the CDR3 is TGTGCCACCAGCAGATTTCCCGGGACAGGCCTCTATGGCTACACCTTC.

This sequence joins TRBV5-1 and TRBJ2-2; perhaps TRBD1 as D (6 bases). The CDR3 is 14 amino acids. Trimming removed 3 bases at V and 6 bases at J, with 12 bases between. Germline V gene data show CDR1 as SGHRS and CDR2 as YFSETQ. The CDR3 sequence: CASSYYRDPGELFF. The CDR3 DNA reads as TGCGCCAGCAGCTACTACAGGGACCCCGGGGAGCTGTTTTTT.

The V gene is TRBV28, the J gene TRBJ1-5, with D possibly TRBD1 on 5 matching bases. The germline CDR1 and CDR2 sequences are MDHEN and SYDVKM. This CDR3 comprises 16 residues. V lost 7 bases to trimming and J lost 1 base, with 17 bases between them. The CDR3 here is CASTPGGTYSNQPQHF. Here the CDR3 DNA reads TGTGCCAGCACCCCGGGGGGGACCTACAGCAATCAGCCCCAGCATTTT.

The chain employs TRBV10-3 and TRBJ1-1; 8 bases line up with TRBD1. The length of the CDR3 is 17 residues. Unmatched junction bases numbered 22, after V lost 8 bases and J lost 8 bases. The germline V gene has CDR1 ENHRY and CDR2 SYGVKD. CDR3 amino acids: CAIDAGTGLIALNEAFF. CDR3 sequence (DNA): TGTGCCATCGATGCAGGGACAGGCCTCATAGCCTTAAACGAAGCTTTCTTT.

The chain joins TRBV10-3 to TRBJ2-2; 9 nucleotides line up with TRBD2. The CDR3 has 16 residues. Trimming took 8 bases from V and 0 from J; bases not matched to a gene: 7. Germline V CDR1 and CDR2: ENHRY, SYGVKD. The CDR3 loop is CAIPVGGRANTGELFF. CDR3 nucleotides: TGTGCCATCCCTGTAGGCGGGAGGGCGAACACCGGGGAGCTGTTTTTT.

The chain employs TRBV19 and TRBJ1-5; 7 positions match TRBD1. The germline CDR1 and CDR2 sequences are LNHDA and SQIVND (reference sequence). The CDR3 is 16 residues long. V lost 7 bases and J lost 4; bases outside the gene matches: 13. CDR3 protein: CASTTRTGQQNQPQHF. The CDR3 coding sequence is TGTGCCAGTACTACCCGCACGGGACAGCAGAATCAGCCCCAGCATTTT.

The rearrangement joins TRBV3-1 (or the pseudogene TRBV3-2) to TRBJ1-2, with TRBD1 as a possible D gene (6 bases). The CDR3 spans 15 residues. Germline CDR1 reads LGHDT; CDR2 reads YNNKEL (reference sequence). V was cut by 4 bases and J by 7 bases, with 19 bases left in between. The CDR3 DNA reads as TGTGCCAGCAGCCCCGCGGGGGGCACCAACCGTGGCTACACCTTC. It is translated as CASSPAGGTNRGYTF.

This clone was counted a single time. This sequence joins TRBV6-5 and TRBJ1-5; D uncertain. The V gene's germline CDR1 is MNHEY and CDR2 SVGAGI. This CDR3 spans 15 amino acids. V shed 0 bases and J shed 2 bases, with 8 bases lying between them. CDR3 sequence reads: CASSYSYLGNQPQHF. DNA of the CDR3: TGTGCCAGCAGTTACTCGTATTTGGGCAATCAGCCCCAGCATTTT.

The chain uses TRBV29-1 and TRBJ2-5; TRBD2 aligns across 8 bases. CDR3 length equals 14 residues. The V segment lost 5 bases and the J segment 5 bases; nucleotides outside the gene matches: 10. Germline V gene lookup returns CDR1 SQVTM and CDR2 ANQGSEA. Here the CDR3 reads CSVRGERESETQYF. The CDR3 bases are TGCAGCGTTCGAGGGGAGCGGGAGTCGGAGACCCAGTACTTC.

This clone has just one count. This chain joins TRBV6-1 and TRBJ1-2; the match to TRBD1 covers 10 bases. Trimming cost V 1 base and J 5 bases; bases outside gene matches: 10. The CDR3 runs to 17 residues. Per germline, CDR1 MNHNS and CDR2 SASEGT. CDR3 in amino acids: CASSEGTGGSLGYGYTF. The CDR3 DNA is TGTGCCAGCAGTGAAGGGACAGGGGGATCGTTGGGGTATGGCTACACCTTC.

V is TRBV28 and J is TRBJ1-6; D unresolved. The CDR3 extends over 12 amino acids. Germline lookup yields CDR1 MDHEN and CDR2 SYDVKM. The germline V and J ends were trimmed by 10 bases and 7 bases, with 11 bases remaining between them. The CDR3 DNA sequence: TGTGCCATCAGACCCCCCAATTCACCCCTCCACTTT. Translation gives CAIRPPNSPLHF.

This chain uses TRBV12-3 or TRBV12-4 with TRBJ2-5; D unresolved. This CDR3 is built from 13 residues. V lost 6 bases, J lost 1 base, and 9 bases lay in between. CDR3 loop: CASSRAVQETQYF. The CDR3 DNA reads TGTGCCAGCAGCCGAGCAGTCCAAGAGACCCAGTACTTC.